What follows is one T cell receptor beta chain and its context. The sample belongs to a study of CD4 T cells in relation to SARS-CoV-2 and coronaviruses. The ends lost 2 bases at V and 4 bases at J; junction bases unmatched: 0. Germline V lookup: CDR1 SGHAT, CDR2 FQNNGV. The CDR3 loop spans 13 amino acids. TCRdb's copy holds only in-frame clones and misses some; the assay was immunoSEQ multiplex PCR. This sample has some 42,000 clones, with around 89% found just once. Sequencing was carried out using memory CD4+ T cells from PBMCs. The origin of this receptor is an adult with COVID-19. The chain combines TRBV11-2 with TRBJ1-1; 8 bases map to TRBD1. CDR3 coding DNA: TGTGCCAGCAGCTTACAGGGGGCCACTGAAGCTTTCTTT. It specifies CASSLQGATEAFF.